This T cell receptor (beta chain) was observed in a study of blood T cell repertoires in COVID-19. TCRdb's copy holds only in-frame clones and misses some; the assay was immunoSEQ multiplex PCR. The data contain some 190,000 clones, more than 75% of them seen just once; the ten biggest clones take up around a sixth. V gave up 6 bases and J gave up 4 bases; unmatched junction bases: 2. The CDR3 consists of 12 residues. The V gene's germline CDR1 is SQVTM and CDR2 ANQGSEA. In its sample, this clone was seen once. Sequencing was performed on PBMCs or T cells enriched from blood (not recorded which). V usage is TRBV29-1 and J usage is TRBJ2-1; 8 nucleotides match TRBD1. The clonotype originates from a woman in her forties or fifties with acute COVID-19. CDR3: CSVDRGYNEQFF. CDR3 DNA sequence: TGCAGCGTAGACAGGGGATACAATGAGCAGTTCTTC.